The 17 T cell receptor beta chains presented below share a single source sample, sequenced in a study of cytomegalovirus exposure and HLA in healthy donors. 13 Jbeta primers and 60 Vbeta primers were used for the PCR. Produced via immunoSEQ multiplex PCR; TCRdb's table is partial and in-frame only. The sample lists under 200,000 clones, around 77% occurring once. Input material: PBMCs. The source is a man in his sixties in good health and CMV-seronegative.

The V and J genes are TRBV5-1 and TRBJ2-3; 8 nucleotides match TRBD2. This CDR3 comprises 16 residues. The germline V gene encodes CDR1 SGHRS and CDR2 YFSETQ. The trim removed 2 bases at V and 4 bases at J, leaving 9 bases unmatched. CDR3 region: CASSFGSGRWADTQYF. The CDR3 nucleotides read TGCGCCAGCAGCTTCGGAAGCGGGAGATGGGCAGATACGCAGTATTTT.

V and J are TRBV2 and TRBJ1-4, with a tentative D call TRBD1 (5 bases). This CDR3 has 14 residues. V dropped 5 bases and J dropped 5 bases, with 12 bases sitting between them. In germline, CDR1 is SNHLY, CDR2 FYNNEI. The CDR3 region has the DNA TGTGCCAGCAGTTGGAGACAGTTAAATGAAAAACTGTTTTTT. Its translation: CASSWRQLNEKLFF.

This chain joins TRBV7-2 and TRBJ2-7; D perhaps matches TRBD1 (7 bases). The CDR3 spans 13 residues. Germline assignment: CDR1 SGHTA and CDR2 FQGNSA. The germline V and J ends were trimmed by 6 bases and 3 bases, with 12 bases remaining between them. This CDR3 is CASRRDSSYEQYF. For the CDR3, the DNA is TGTGCCAGCAGGCGGGACAGCAGCTACGAGCAGTACTTC.

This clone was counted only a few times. The CDR3 nucleotides read TGTGCCAGCAGCGTAGCTAGCGGGAGTTCTTACACAGATACGCAGTATTTT. Its protein product is CASSVASGSSYTDTQYF. V and J are TRBV9 and TRBJ2-3; 10 nucleotides agree with TRBD2. Germline values: CDR1 SGDLS, CDR2 YYNGEE. The ends lost 0 bases at V and 2 bases at J; junction bases unmatched: 6. This CDR3 has 17 residues. The complete variable domain, with remaining parts taken from reference TRBV9 and TRBJ2-3, reads DSGVTQTPKHLITATGQRVTLRCSPRSGDLSVYWYQQSLDQGLQFLIQYYNGEERAKGNILERFSAQQFPDLHSELNLSSLELGDSALYFCASSVASGSSYTDTQYFGPGTRLTVL.

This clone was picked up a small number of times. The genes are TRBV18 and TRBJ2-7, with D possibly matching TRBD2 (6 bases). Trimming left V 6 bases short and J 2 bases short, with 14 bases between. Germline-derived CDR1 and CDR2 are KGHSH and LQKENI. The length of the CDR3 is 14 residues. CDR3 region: CASSPAEGPYEQYF. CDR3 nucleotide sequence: TGTGCCAGCTCCCCCGCGGAGGGCCCCTACGAGCAGTACTTC.

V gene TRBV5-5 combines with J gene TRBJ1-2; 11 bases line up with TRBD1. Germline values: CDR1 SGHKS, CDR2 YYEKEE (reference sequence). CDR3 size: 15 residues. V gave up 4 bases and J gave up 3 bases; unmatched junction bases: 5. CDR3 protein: CASSGGQGGHYGYTF. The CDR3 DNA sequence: TGTGCCAGCAGCGGGGGACAGGGGGGTCACTATGGCTACACCTTC.

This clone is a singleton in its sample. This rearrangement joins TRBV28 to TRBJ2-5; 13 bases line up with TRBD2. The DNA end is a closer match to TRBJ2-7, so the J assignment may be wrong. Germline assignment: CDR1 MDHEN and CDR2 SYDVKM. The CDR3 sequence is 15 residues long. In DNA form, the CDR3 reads TGTGCCAGCAGTTTATCTAGACTAGCGGGAGGCGAGCAGTACTTC. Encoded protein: CASSLSRLAGGEQYF.

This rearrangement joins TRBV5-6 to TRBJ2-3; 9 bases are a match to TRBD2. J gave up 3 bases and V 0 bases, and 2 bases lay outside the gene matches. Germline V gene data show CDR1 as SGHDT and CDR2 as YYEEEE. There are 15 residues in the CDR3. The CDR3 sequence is CASSLGLAGTDTQYF. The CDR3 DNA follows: TGTGCCAGCAGCTTGGGTCTAGCGGGGACAGATACGCAGTATTTT.

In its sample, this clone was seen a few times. The CDR3 DNA reads TGTGCCAGCAGTCGACTACCACTGGAAGGCTACACCTTC. It encodes CASSRLPLEGYTF. This rearrangement joins TRBV27 to TRBJ1-2; D not resolved. CDR3 length: 13 amino acids. V lost 5 bases, J lost 8 bases, and 15 bases lay in between. The germline V gene encodes CDR1 MNHEY and CDR2 SMNVEV (reference sequence).

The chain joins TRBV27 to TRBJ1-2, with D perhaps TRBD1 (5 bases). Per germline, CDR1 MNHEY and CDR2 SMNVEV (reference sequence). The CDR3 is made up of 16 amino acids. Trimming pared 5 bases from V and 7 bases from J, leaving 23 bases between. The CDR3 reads CASSPSMATVLSGYTF. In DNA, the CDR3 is TGTGCCAGCAGTCCCTCGATGGCGACAGTATTGAGTGGCTACACCTTC.

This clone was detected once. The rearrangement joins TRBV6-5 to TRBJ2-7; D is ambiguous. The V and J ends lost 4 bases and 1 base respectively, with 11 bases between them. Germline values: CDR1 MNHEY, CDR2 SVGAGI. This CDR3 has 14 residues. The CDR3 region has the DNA TGTGCCAGCAGTTCAGACACCTTTTCCTACGAGCAGTACTTC. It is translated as CASSSDTFSYEQYF.

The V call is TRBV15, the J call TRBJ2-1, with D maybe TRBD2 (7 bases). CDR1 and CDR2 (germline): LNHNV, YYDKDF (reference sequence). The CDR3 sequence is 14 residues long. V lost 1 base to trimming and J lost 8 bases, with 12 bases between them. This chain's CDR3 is CATSRGGGLDEQFF. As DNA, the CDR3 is TGTGCCACCAGCAGAGGGGGGGGCCTCGATGAGCAGTTCTTC. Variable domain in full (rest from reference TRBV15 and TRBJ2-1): DAMVIQNPRYQVTQFGKPVTLSCSQTLNHNVMYWYQQKSSQAPKLLFHYYDKDFNNEADTPDNFQSRRPNTSFCFLDIRSPGLGDTAMYLCATSRGGGLDEQFFGPGTRLTVL.

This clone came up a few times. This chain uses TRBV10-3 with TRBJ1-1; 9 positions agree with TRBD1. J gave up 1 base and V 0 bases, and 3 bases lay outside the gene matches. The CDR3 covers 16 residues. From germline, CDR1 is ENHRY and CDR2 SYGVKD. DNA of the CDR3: TGTGCCATCAGTGAGTCTGCGACAGGGGGGAACACTGAAGCTTTCTTT. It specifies CAISESATGGNTEAFF.

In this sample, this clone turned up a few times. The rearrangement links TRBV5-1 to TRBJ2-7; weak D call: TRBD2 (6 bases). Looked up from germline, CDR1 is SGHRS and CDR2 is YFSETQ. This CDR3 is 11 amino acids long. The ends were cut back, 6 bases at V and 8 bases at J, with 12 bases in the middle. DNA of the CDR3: TGCGCCAGCAAGTCGGGGGAAAAGCAGTACTTC. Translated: CASKSGEKQYF.

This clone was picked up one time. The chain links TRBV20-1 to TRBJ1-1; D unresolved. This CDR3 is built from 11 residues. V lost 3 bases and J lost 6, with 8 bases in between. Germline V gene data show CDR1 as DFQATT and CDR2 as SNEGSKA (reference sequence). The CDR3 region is CSASGASEAFF. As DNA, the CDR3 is TGCAGTGCTAGCGGTGCGTCTGAAGCTTTCTTT.

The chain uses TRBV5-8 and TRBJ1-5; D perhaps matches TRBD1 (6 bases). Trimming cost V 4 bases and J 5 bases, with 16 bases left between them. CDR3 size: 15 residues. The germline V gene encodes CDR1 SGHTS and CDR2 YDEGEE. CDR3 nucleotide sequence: TGTGCCAGCAGCCCGGGACAAAGAGTTGATCAGCCCCAGCATTTT. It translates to CASSPGQRVDQPQHF. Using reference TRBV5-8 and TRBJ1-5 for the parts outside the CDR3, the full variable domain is EAGVTQSPTHLIKTRGQQATLRCSPISGHTSVYWYQQALGLGLQFLLWYDEGEERNRGNFPPRFSGRQFPNYSSELNVNALELEDSALYLCASSPGQRVDQPQHFGDGTRLSIL.

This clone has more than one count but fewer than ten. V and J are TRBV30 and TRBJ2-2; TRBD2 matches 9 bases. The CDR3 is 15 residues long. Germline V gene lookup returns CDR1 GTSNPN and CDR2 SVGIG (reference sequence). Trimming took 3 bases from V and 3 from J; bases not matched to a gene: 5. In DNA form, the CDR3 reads TGTGCCTGGAGCCGCGGGAGGGCCGACACCGGGGAGCTGTTTTTT. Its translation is CAWSRGRADTGELFF.